This T cell receptor (beta chain) was sequenced for a study of shared clonotypes between healthy human individuals. Sequencing was performed with immunoSEQ multiplex PCR; in TCRdb, only in-frame clones are kept and a portion is missing. Of 2.5 million or so clones listed, over 85% are singletons. The CDR3 totals 15 residues. Germline trimming cut 0 bases from V and 5 bases from J; bases unmatched to any gene: 3. Germline V CDR1 and CDR2: MGHRA, YSYEKL. With regard to this clone: Other DNA sequences from this sample encode an identical CDR3 as well.

The chain is built from TRBV4-1 and TRBJ2-2; 7 bases are shared with TRBD1. The sequence was collected from a man younger than 30 in good health. The sample was naive CD4+ T cells sorted from blood. As to subset: CD45RA+ positively selected. The DNA for the CDR3 is TGCGCCAGCAGCCAAGAAGGGGGCGGGACCGGGGAGCTGTTTTTT. Translated, it gives CASSQEGGGTGELFF.